This TCR beta chain was captured in a study of OX40 agonist ivuxolimab in advanced cancers. Study in general: Allowance was made for prior anti-PD-1, anti-PD-L1 or anti-CTLA-4 therapy, and roughly 40% had some.

The CDR3 totals 15 residues. Losses at the gene ends were 3 bases for V and 4 bases for J; bases not matched to a gene: 1. Germline CDR1 and CDR2: LGHNA and YSLEER. TCRdb keeps only in-frame clones here, not all; method: immunoSEQ multiplex PCR. The sample consists of just under 60,000 clones, 91% of them appearing once. Regarding this clone: The same CDR3 also results from other DNA sequences found in this sample.

The chain couples TRBV4-3 to TRBJ2-7; 15 positions agree with TRBD2. The sample consisted of CD4+ or CD8+ T cells sorted from blood, taken in a trial of the OX40 agonist ivuxolimab. The TCR comes from an adult with an advanced solid tumor such as melanoma, head and neck, liver or kidney cancer. Here the CDR3 DNA reads TGCGCCAGCAGCCAGGGACTAGCGGGAGGATACGAGCAGTACTTC. Translated, it gives CASSQGLAGGYEQYF.